Presented here are 8 T cell receptor beta chains from one specimen sequenced in a study of shared clonotypes between healthy human individuals. Method: immunoSEQ multiplex PCR; TCRdb's copy keeps in-frame clones and lacks some. The data show about 600,000 clones, 97% seen once. Sequencing used naive CD4+ T cells sorted from blood. Sample subset: CD45RA+ positively selected. The receptor set was obtained from a woman aged 30 to 39 in good health.

The chain has TRBV6-1 and TRBJ1-5; the D is unclear. The CDR3 runs to 13 residues. V dropped 3 bases and J dropped 2 bases, with 5 bases sitting between them. Per the germline V gene, CDR1 is MNHNS and CDR2 is SASEGT. The CDR3 coding sequence is TGTGCCAGCAGTGAGTTCGGCAATCAGCCCCAGCATTTT. It translates to CASSEFGNQPQHF.

The chain has TRBV7-8 and TRBJ2-1, with 11 bases identical to TRBD2. The junction had 5 bases not matched to a gene; V was cut back by 5 bases and J by 5 bases. In germline, CDR1 is SGHVS, CDR2 FQNEAQ. The CDR3 consists of 15 residues. The CDR3 bases are TGTGCCAGCAGCAAGACTAGCGGGATTGACAATGAGCAGTTCTTC. The encoded protein is CASSKTSGIDNEQFF.

V and J are TRBV4-1 and TRBJ2-7; 10 positions match TRBD2. Losses at the gene ends were 4 bases for V and 5 bases for J; bases not matched to a gene: 11. Per germline, CDR1 MGHRA and CDR2 YSYEKL. This CDR3 comprises 16 residues. CDR3 residues: CASSRKGVAGGHEQYF. The CDR3 DNA reads TGCGCCAGCAGCCGGAAGGGGGTAGCGGGAGGCCACGAGCAGTACTTC.

The chain joins TRBV10-3 to TRBJ2-7; 10 bases are a match to TRBD2. The V and J ends lost 3 bases and 2 bases, in that order; junction bases with no gene match: 4. Germline values: CDR1 ENHRY, CDR2 SYGVKD. The CDR3 sequence is 15 residues long. Here the CDR3 reads CAISDYSGRTYEQYF. CDR3 in DNA: TGTGCCATCAGTGATTATAGCGGGAGGACCTACGAGCAGTACTTC.

The chain has TRBV27 and TRBJ2-5; TRBD1 agrees at 7 bases. Losses at the gene ends were 4 bases for V and 6 bases for J; bases not matched to a gene: 11. The CDR3 totals 15 residues. The germline CDR1 and CDR2 sequences are MNHEY and SMNVEV (reference sequence). The CDR3 loop reads CASSSEQGILKTQYF. CDR3 DNA: TGTGCCAGCAGTTCGGAACAGGGGATTCTAAAGACCCAGTACTTC.

The chain joins TRBV28 to TRBJ2-3; D is ambiguous. Per germline, CDR1 MDHEN and CDR2 SYDVKM. This CDR3 has 15 amino acids. V dropped 3 bases and J dropped 2 bases, with 12 bases sitting between them. DNA of the CDR3: TGTGCCAGCAGTTTGGGTGGGGATTACACAGATACGCAGTATTTT. Translated: CASSLGGDYTDTQYF.

This clone was detected only a few times. The chain couples TRBV6-4 to TRBJ1-5; D is ambiguous. V lost 2 bases to trimming and J lost 3 bases, with 5 bases between them. Germline V gene lookup returns CDR1 MRHNA and CDR2 SNTAGT. The CDR3 runs 13 residues. CDR3 nucleotides: TGTGCCAGCAGTGACCGCCCCAATCAGCCCCAGCATTTT. It specifies CASSDRPNQPQHF.

This chain uses TRBV7-2 with TRBJ2-7; D is uncertain. The CDR3 sequence is 13 residues long. V dropped 7 bases and J dropped 2 bases, with 12 bases sitting between them. Looked up from germline, CDR1 is SGHTA and CDR2 is FQGNSA. DNA of the CDR3: TGTGCCAGCAAGCCACGCGCAGCCTACGAGCAGTACTTC. This sequence encodes CASKPRAAYEQYF.